This T cell receptor beta chain is drawn from a study of cytomegalovirus exposure and HLA in healthy donors (dated by TCRdb to 2015 to 2018). Concerning the study at large: According to an earlier analysis of 450 to 650 of the donors, about 179 million T cells yielded 117 million unique TCR beta sequences and 250 to 350 Gb of sequence data. The aim of the study was to test whether cataloging public T cell receptors could identify signatures of past pathogen exposure. Class I and class II HLA loci were covered by the typing at four-digit resolution. Besides the first cohort of 666 subjects, a separate validation cohort made up of roughly 130 different subjects was used. A later analysis re-analyzed previously published TCR beta repertoires from 550 to 700 donors and added high-resolution HLA genotyping to study TCR occurrence patterns. In the later analysis, no new phenotypic data were used to find candidate immune exposures; instead, reliance was placed on TCR beta sequences and their occurrence across donors. Among the roughly 370 genotyped donors, around 81% belonged to the genetic ancestry cluster associated with self-reported Caucasian donors. An early release covering roughly 600 HLA-typed donors comprised approximately 300 gigabases of sequencing data and around 86 million unique TCR sequences. All discovery cohort repertoires had been generated on a single sequencing platform. Donor age, sex, ethnicity and CMV serostatus were collected together with the repertoire data. The T cell repertoires of 666 subjects were profiled by immunosequencing and related to cytomegalovirus serostatus. The number of donors typed differed by locus, with about 629-640 for A, B, C, DRB1 and DQB1, roughly 520 for DQA1, under 610 for DPA1, and some 440 for DPB1. Among a few hundred genotyped donors of the cohort, an average of approximately 230,000 unique TCR beta nucleotide sequences were sequenced per donor, around a sixth of them non-productive. A later genetic analysis used genome-wide SNP genotypes for about 65% of the roughly 700 donors, treating that subset as a discovery cohort. To predict cytomegalovirus infection status, the study brought together high-throughput TCR immunosequencing, statistical association of individual TCRs with disease status, and machine learning. Four or five DR-DQ haplotypes were handled as single units for association and clustering because linkage in the cohort was strong. An earlier analysis of 500 to 650 of the donors applied high-throughput TCR beta sequencing to assess whether each TCR beta V gene segment acted as functional or pseudogenic.

The receptor library was made with the immunoSEQ multiplex PCR assay. The multiplex PCR relied on a mix of 60 forward primers for TCR Vbeta segments and 13 reverse primers for TCR Jbeta segments. A multiplex PCR assay on genomic DNA amplified the CDR3 region of rearranged TCR beta genes. The amplified TCR beta libraries were sequenced on the Illumina HiSeq System as 87-base-pair reads. For the original study's pipeline: In a later analysis, 80 million or so unique TCR beta chains were counted across the 650 to 700 repertoires, and roughly 10 million of these chains were shared by at least two donors. Raw reads were error-corrected and collapsed into unique sequences with a nearest-neighbor algorithm that merged closely related sequences to remove PCR and sequencing errors. Alignment of CDR3 sequences to IMGT reference sequences was used to assign V, D and J gene segments. Each retained sequence needed at least a six-nucleotide match to both a V gene segment and a J gene segment. A rearrangement was called productive if the CDR3 had no stop codons and remained in frame with V and J, and every other rearrangement was called non-productive. CDR3 was defined according to IMGT convention as the region running from the second conserved V-encoded cysteine to the conserved J-encoded phenylalanine. Sequences without an unambiguous match to a single V gene segment were excluded from the earlier analysis of approximately 600 of the donors. An earlier analysis of several hundred of the donors called V segments functional above 56.7% productive rearrangements and segregating when the between-donor standard deviation exceeded 5%. To diagnose cytomegalovirus status from the catalog of TCR beta chain sequences, a statistical classification framework was built. In a later analysis, TCR nucleotide sequences were compared against IMGT/GENE-DB human TR gene sequences so that V and J genes could be assigned. The TCRdist pipeline was used in a later analysis to assign CDR3 sequences and most-parsimonious VDJ recombination scenarios. A later analysis defined each TCR beta chain by its CDR3 amino acid sequence plus V-gene family, and excluded reads lacking a unique V-gene family. To address suspected cross-contamination and a sequencing artifact, a later analysis removed roughly 580 highly shared, low-generation-probability nucleotide sequences. A later analysis calculated a clonal expansion index for each public chain from normalized within-repertoire ranks of inferred template counts. In a later analysis, generation probabilities were computed with a VDJ recombination model fitted to out-of-frame rearrangements, and the resulting probabilities were checked against IGoR. In a later analysis, TCR-TCR, TCR-HLA and TCR-CMV co-occurrence was scored with hypergeometric tests, and a repertoire-size bias correction was applied to TCR pairs. To estimate false discovery rates, a later analysis permuted the HLA or CMV assignments 20 times. A later analysis grouped co-occurring TCRs with DBSCAN, adding TCRdist sequence similarity when clustering within HLA-allele-positive subsets. Repertoires with fewer than 30,000 or more than 120,000 public chains were left out of co-occurrence clustering, as were a handful of repertoires with anomalous nucleotide sharing. In its TCRdb copy, this immuneACCESS table keeps in-frame sequences only and misses some clones. Where compared with another copy, unresolved V genes explain less than half of these, and the others have no known cause. That table gives V, J and clone size, and the DNA gave D and trimming. Here the sample has under 75,000 clones; 86% occur a single time. Roughly 2% of the sample lies in the top ten.

CDR3 length: 15 amino acids, cysteine to phenylalanine. Solely the CDR3 DNA is kept, with 45 bases framed from the first base. CDR1 SGHDT and CDR2 YYEEEE were looked up in the germline V gene. The germline V and J ends show losses of 9 bases and 3 bases respectively, and no gene match explains 12 bases of the junction. The cohort was made up of 500 to 800 healthy bone marrow donors. At the time of sampling, all cohort members were nominally healthy, though unrecorded immune exposures were likely present. The donor was CMV seronegative and belonged to the group of 350 to 400 seronegative cohort members. Every donor gave a peripheral blood sample, and the peripheral blood mononuclear cells from that sample were used for TCR beta sequencing. The Qiagen DNeasy Blood Extraction Kit was used to extract genomic DNA from the blood cell samples. The investigation overall reported the following: Correlated functional status among segregating V segments might reflect linkage disequilibrium, but an unknown experimental factor could not be ruled out. Most TCR sequences were observed very rarely across donors, whereas some public TCRs were present in many individuals. The classifier was reported to diagnose cytomegalovirus status with high specificity and sensitivity in both the original cohort and the validation cohort. Some IMGT-functional V segments, including TRBV6-2 and TRBV6-3, could not be told apart with the 87-base-pair reads, so those segments were excluded. This cohort had only TCR beta chains sequenced, and the lack of alpha or paired-chain data limited which features could be detected. HLA typing was unavailable for some donors at each locus, so association tests used only the typed subset. A group of highly shared sequence variants was considered likely to be a technical artifact of the sequencing pipeline. According to a later analysis, TCR association rates differed among HLA loci, with DRB1 alleles showing the most associated TCRs and HLA-C alleles showing the fewest. In an earlier analysis of over 550 of the donors, most TCR beta V segments were observed in productive rearrangements about 87% or about 30% of the time, broadly matching IMGT annotations. Because counts were too low, roughly 16 rarely observed V segments, including chromosome 9 orphons, were excluded from the earlier analysis of under 650 of the donors. In a later analysis, several top co-occurrence clusters were reported to appear linked to parvovirus B19, influenza, CMV and Epstein-Barr virus. Immune exposure information for the cohort was limited to CMV serostatus. In a later analysis, HLA-associated TCR beta chains showed more clonal expansion and lower generation probabilities than non-associated chains that were equally common. The authors suggested that the approach could potentially be generalized to other disease states and immunological phenotypes. In a later analysis, most CMV-associated TCR beta chains were found to appear HLA-restricted, with HLA associations seemingly driven largely by CMV exposure. A later genetic analysis reported fewer N-insertions in productive TCRs among donors in an Asian-associated ancestry cluster than the roughly 620-donor mean. A total of about 180 TCR beta chains were listed by the study as associated with cytomegalovirus. V-gene and J-gene trimming of TCR beta chains was associated with a missense DCLRE1C variant in a later genetic analysis, and the association was replicated in an independent cohort. Strong co-occurrence of HLA alleles, especially DR and DQ, made assigning TCR associations to individual alleles difficult. A few of the identified cytomegalovirus-associated TCR beta chains were confirmed in vitro to be specific for cytomegalovirus antigens. Presence/absence analyses assumed roughly uniform sequencing depth across donors, an assumption that may not hold. At a false discovery rate of 0.05, a later analysis linked some 17,000 TCR beta sequences to specific HLA alleles. A further reported finding was that TCR beta sequences accurately predicted the HLA-A and HLA-B alleles for most subjects in the first cohort.

Concerning this clone: Its antigen is currently not known. No clone much larger than this one lies a single base away; base qualities are absent.

The receptor's source is a woman aged 30 to 39 in good health and CMV-seronegative. Recombination linked TRBV5-6 to TRBJ2-4; a stretch of 7 junction bases matches TRBD1. Sample: PBMCs. The CDR3 region has the sequence CAIKAQGVVKNIQYF. The nucleotide sequence is given as TGTGCCATCAAAGCCCAGGGGGTAGTCAAAAACATTCAGTACTTC.